The rows below give T cell receptor beta chains drawn from one sample of a study of T cells in Graves' hyperthyroidism and ophthalmopathy. Via MiXCR, TCRdb re-called the multiplex PCR reads, giving one row per CDR3 protein. Here the sample spans roughly 160,000 distinct CDR3 sequences, approximately 9% being singletons. Sequencing used blood. The source of these receptors is a woman between 18 and 29 years old with Graves' hyperthyroidism that later progressed to Graves' ophthalmopathy. Each CDR3 is given with its conserved first and last residue. A D gene is named only where the DNA matches it firmly. Some rows have no size entry. The others give once, few or many, or a class for an expanded clone.

CDR3,DNA,V,J,size,D
CASSLAGVPLHGYTF,TGTGCCAGCAGCTTGGCCGGGGTTCCCCTTCATGGCTACACCTTC,TRBV5-4,TRBJ1-2,few,-
CASSGPGGSSTDTQYF,TGTGCCAGCAGCGGGCCCGGAGGGTCTAGCACAGATACGCAGTATTTT,TRBV2,TRBJ2-3,many,-
CASSLDERGTKETQYF,TGTGCCAGCAGCTTAGATGAGAGGGGGACGAAAGAGACCCAGTACTTC,TRBV11-2,TRBJ2-5,many,-
CASSLDSRNNSPLHF,TGTGCCAGCAGCCTCGACAGCAGGAATAATTCACCCCTCCACTTT,TRBV3-1,TRBJ1-6,many,-
CASRLLAGDMLSFHEQYF,TGTGCCAGCAGGTTACTAGCGGGGGATATGCTGAGTTTCCACGAGCAGTACTTC,TRBV2,TRBJ2-7,many,TRBD2
CASSLDSRFNYGYTF,TGTGCCAGCAGTTTAGATAGCAGGTTTAACTATGGCTACACCTTC,TRBV28,TRBJ1-2,many,-
CASSLEELQAFF,TGTGCCAGCAGCTTAGAGGAGTTACAGGCTTTCTTT,TRBV7-9,TRBJ1-1,many,-
CASSPHRDRANSPLHF,TGTGCCAGCAGCCCCCATCGGGACAGGGCTAATTCACCCCTCCACTTT,TRBV7-2,TRBJ1-6,many,TRBD1
CSVEEWENTEAFF,TGCAGCGTTGAAGAATGGGAGAACACTGAAGCTTTCTTT,TRBV29-1,TRBJ1-1,many,-
CASRSRLAGITDTQYF,TGTGCCAGCAGGTCCAGGCTAGCGGGGATAACAGATACGCAGTATTTT,TRBV6-1,TRBJ2-3,few,TRBD2
CASSLRETQYF,TGTGCCAGCAGTTTGAGGGAGACCCAGTACTTC,TRBV28,TRBJ2-5,many,-
CASSWGQINTEAFF,TGTGCCAGCAGCTGGGGACAGATTAACACTGAAGCTTTCTTT,TRBV5-5,TRBJ1-1,-,TRBD1
CSARDMAGTNEKLFF,TGCAGTGCTAGAGATATGGCAGGAACTAATGAAAAACTGTTTTTT,TRBV20-1,TRBJ1-4,many,-
CASSFIRNTEAFF,TGTGCCAGCAGTTTTATAAGGAACACTGAAGCTTTCTTT,TRBV12-3/TRBV12-4,TRBJ1-1,many,-
CASSQSLETQYF,TGTGCCAGCAGCCAATCTCTAGAGACCCAGTACTTC,TRBV28,TRBJ2-5,many,-
CASSFAGGIRELFF,TGTGCCAGCAGCTTCGCAGGGGGCATTCGAGAACTGTTTTTT,TRBV7-9,TRBJ1-4,many,TRBD1
CASSFSGSDQETQYF,TGCGCCAGCAGCTTTTCCGGTAGCGACCAAGAGACCCAGTACTTC,TRBV5-1,TRBJ2-5,many,-
CASSPSDTGGNQPQHF,TGTGCCAGCTCACCAAGCGACACAGGGGGCAATCAGCCCCAGCATTTT,TRBV18,TRBJ1-5,many,TRBD1
CASSLYQGSGANVLTF,TGTGCCAGCAGCCTATATCAGGGCTCTGGGGCCAACGTCCTGACTTTC,TRBV3-1,TRBJ2-6,few,-
CASPSRLSGEKAEAFF,TGTGCCAGCCCGAGTCGATTGAGCGGAGAAAAGGCTGAAGCTTTCTTT,TRBV2,TRBJ1-1,many,-
CASSSTGGGYGYTF,TGTGCCAGCAGCTCGACAGGGGGAGGGTATGGCTACACCTTC,TRBV12-3/TRBV12-4,TRBJ1-2,many,TRBD1
CASSTLNYGYTF,TGTGCCAGCAGTACCTTAAACTATGGCTACACCTTC,TRBV28,TRBJ1-2,many,-
CASSLAKPSYGYTF,TGTGCCAGCAGCTTGGCGAAACCAAGCTATGGCTACACCTTC,TRBV7-9,TRBJ1-2,-,-
CASSQVGSYNEQFF,TGCGCCAGCAGCCAAGTGGGGTCCTACAATGAGCAGTTCTTC,TRBV4-1,TRBJ2-1,-,-
CASSLVRDTYEQYF,TGCGCCAGCAGCTTGGTTCGGGACACCTACGAGCAGTACTTC,TRBV5-1,TRBJ2-7,many,-
CSARGDANRNTEAFF,TGCAGTGCTAGGGGAGACGCAAACAGAAACACTGAAGCTTTCTTT,TRBV20-1,TRBJ1-1,many,-
CASLGDSSPDTQYF,TGCGCCAGCCTAGGAGACAGTTCCCCAGATACGCAGTATTTT,TRBV5-1,TRBJ2-3,many,-
CASSSRDLGGEQYF,TGTGCCAGCAGCTCCCGGGACCTGGGCGGGGAGCAGTACTTC,TRBV7-6,TRBJ2-7,many,-
CATSDLQTGPGGELFF,TGTGCCACCAGTGATTTGCAAACAGGGCCCGGCGGGGAGCTGTTTTTT,TRBV24-1,TRBJ2-2,-,-
CAISLDRTSNYGYTF,TGTGCCATCAGTCTGGACAGGACATCTAACTATGGCTACACCTTC,TRBV10-3,TRBJ1-2,many,TRBD1
CASSSYRDQPQHF,TGTGCCAGCAGTTCCTACAGGGATCAGCCCCAGCATTTT,TRBV12-3/TRBV12-4,TRBJ1-5,many,-
CASSMTATNEKLFF,TGTGCCAGTAGTATGACAGCAACTAATGAAAAACTGTTTTTT,TRBV19,TRBJ1-4,many,-
CASSSHWDRGGSETQYF,TGTGCCAGCAGTTCCCACTGGGACAGGGGGGGGTCGGAGACCCAGTACTTC,TRBV28,TRBJ2-5,many,TRBD1
CAISESEGTNSPLHF,TGTGCCATCAGTGAGTCCGAGGGTACCAATTCACCCCTCCACTTT,TRBV10-3,TRBJ1-6,many,-
CSAPSADYTEAFF,TGCAGTGCCCCCTCGGCAGACTACACTGAAGCTTTCTTT,TRBV20-1,TRBJ1-1,many,-
CASSSDRDTGELFF,TGTGCCAGCAGCTCGGACAGGGACACCGGGGAGCTGTTTTTT,TRBV5-4,TRBJ2-2,few,TRBD1